This T cell receptor beta chain was identified in a study of blood T cells in healthy people across ages. General study points: Without sorted subsets, naive and antigen-experienced compartments could not be conclusively compared.

The V end lost 8 bases, the J end lost 6 bases, and 18 bases lay between the germline ends. Germline assignment: CDR1 SQVTM and CDR2 ANQGSEA. The length of the CDR3 is 13 residues. Alongside a J-beta primer mix, a sample-barcoded 5' primer served in a second PCR lasting about 7 to 12 cycles. Each cDNA molecule was tagged by a template-switch adaptor that had 12 random nucleotides. TCRdb re-derived calls from the 5' RACE reads in MiXCR, one entry per CDR3 protein. This table has about 780,000 distinct CDR3 sequences, about 47% appearing once. This clonotype has just a few counts. The antigen remains unidentified. Donors were healthy Caucasian individuals from Russia aged roughly 6 to 95.

Sequencing was carried out using blood. The chain is built from TRBV29-1 and TRBJ2-3; D possibly corresponds to TRBD2 (6 bases). This TCR derives from an elderly man in good health. The CDR3 bases are TGCAGCCCTCGGAGGGTCTCAGGGGATACGCAGTATTTT. Encoded protein: CSPRRVSGDTQYF.